Each of the 8 T cell receptor beta chains below was sequenced from the same sample in a study of shared clonotypes between healthy human individuals. Some clones are missing from TCRdb's copy, which holds only in-frame ones; the method was immunoSEQ multiplex PCR. The sample carries about 480,000 clones, around 79% recorded once. Sequenced input: PBMCs. Receptor source: a woman between 40 and 50 years old in good health. Some clones in this sample may be carry-over from other donors' samples.

V usage is TRBV7-9 and J usage is TRBJ1-4, with 8 bases fitting TRBD1. Germline loops: CDR1 SEHNR, CDR2 FQNEAQ (reference sequence). This CDR3 has 14 residues. V shed 1 base, J shed 5 bases, and the junction held 0 bases outside the gene matches. The CDR3 loop reads CASSLGQGNEKLFF. In nucleotides, the CDR3 is TGTGCCAGCAGCTTAGGACAGGGGAATGAAAAACTGTTTTTT. The full variable domain, in which reference TRBV7-9 and TRBJ1-4 provide the parts outside the CDR3, is DTGVSQNPRHKITKRGQNVTFRCDPISEHNRLYWYRQTLGQGPEFLTYFQNEAQLEKSRLLSDRFSAERPKGSFSTLEIQRTEQGDSAMYLCASSLGQGNEKLFFGSGTQLSVL.

The chain combines TRBV6-5 with TRBJ1-2; tentatively, D is TRBD1 (5 bases). V was trimmed by 2 bases and J by 0 bases, leaving 13 bases between them. Germline CDR1 reads MNHEY; CDR2 reads SVGAGI. CDR3 length: 16 amino acids. CDR3 in amino acids: CASSYAQVSPNYGYTF. DNA of the CDR3: TGTGCCAGCAGTTACGCACAGGTTTCGCCTAACTATGGCTACACCTTC.

The V and J genes are TRBV5-6 and TRBJ2-1; 12 nucleotides agree with TRBD2. The germline gives CDR1 SGHDT, CDR2 YYEEEE. Losses at the gene ends were 3 bases for V and 7 bases for J; bases not matched to a gene: 5. This CDR3 spans 15 amino acids. In nucleotides, the CDR3 is TGTGCCAGCAGCTCGCTAGCGGGAGGGAAGAATGAGCAGTTCTTC. Translation: CASSSLAGGKNEQFF.

The chain is built from TRBV4-1 and TRBJ1-1; D gene ambiguous. V lost 4 bases and J 3 bases, leaving 12 bases between the germline ends. The CDR3 covers 14 residues. The germline V gene encodes CDR1 MGHRA and CDR2 YSYEKL. The CDR3 region is CASSPRIGDTEAFF. The CDR3 nucleotides are TGCGCCAGCAGCCCGCGAATTGGTGACACTGAAGCTTTCTTT.

Worth noting for this clone: Its ends do not fully match the called genes, so a read error is possible. The chain employs TRBV7-7 and TRBJ2-3; maybe TRBD2 (6 bases). Germline V CDR1 and CDR2: SSHAT, FNYEAQ (reference sequence). The CDR3 length is 15 residues. The CDR3 is CASSRGVGSGDTQYF. The CDR3 nucleotides are TGTGCTAGCAGTAGGGGAGTGGGTAGCGGTGATACGCAGTATTTT.

The chain has TRBV2 and TRBJ1-5, with D tentatively TRBD1 (5 bases). Between the trimmed V and J ends, which lost 6 bases and 1 base, there was a span of 10 bases. Per the germline V gene, CDR1 is SNHLY and CDR2 is FYNNEI. The CDR3 is 14 amino acids. The CDR3 protein is CASRRGLSNQPQHF. The CDR3 DNA follows: TGTGCCAGCAGGAGGGGTTTAAGCAATCAGCCCCAGCATTTT.

In the case of this clone: A much larger clone lies one base from this, so it may be a read error. This chain connects TRBV7-3 to TRBJ1-1; D unclear. The length of the CDR3 is 13 residues. Trimming shortened V by 4 bases and J by 1 base, and 7 bases separated the two germline ends. Germline-derived CDR1 and CDR2 are SGHTA and FQGTGA. CDR3 sequence: CASSWTENTEAFF. The DNA of the CDR3 is TGTGCCAGCAGCTGGACGGAGAACACTGAAGCTTTCTTT.

The chain uses TRBV19 and TRBJ2-5, with a tentative D call TRBD1 (6 bases). V was clipped by 11 bases and J by 1 base, with 14 bases between them. The CDR3 totals 13 residues. The germline CDR1 and CDR2 sequences are LNHDA and SQIVND (reference sequence). As DNA, the CDR3 is TGTGCCTCCAAACGGGACACCCAAGAGACCCAGTACTTC. Its protein product is CASKRDTQETQYF.